This is a list of T cell receptor beta chains from one sample in a study of T cell responses to AZD1222 COVID-19 vaccine. Method: immunoSEQ multiplex PCR; TCRdb's copy keeps in-frame clones and lacks some. The table lists roughly 67,000 clones, about 88% of them singletons. This specimen consisted of peripheral blood, obtained on day 0 of AZD1222 vaccination. The receptors were gathered from an adult in good health. CDR3s include the opening cysteine and the closing phenylalanine or tryptophan. A D gene is named only where the DNA matches it firmly. Expanded clones are given a class, and other clones once, few, many or no size at all.

D gene	V gene	J gene	clone size	CDR3 protein	CDR3 DNA
TRBD2	TRBV2	TRBJ2-2	-	CASSSPTLAGATGELFF	TGTGCCAGCAGTTCTCCTACACTAGCGGGAGCCACCGGGGAGCTGTTTTTT
-	TRBV19	TRBJ1-1	-	CASSKGLMNTEAFF	TGTGCCAGTAGTAAAGGACTCATGAACACTGAAGCTTTCTTT
TRBD1	TRBV4-1	TRBJ1-2	-	CASSQHTGDTIRYGYTF	TGCGCCAGCAGCCAACACACAGGGGACACTATACGCTATGGCTACACCTTC
TRBD1	TRBV18	TRBJ1-5	-	CASSRQGSYQPQHF	TGTGCCAGCTCACGACAGGGGAGCTACCAGCCCCAGCATTTT
-	TRBV11-3	TRBJ1-1	-	CASSPRGPNTEAFF	TGTGCCAGCAGCCCACGTGGACCTAACACTGAAGCTTTCTTT
-	TRBV2	TRBJ2-1	once	CASSEGGEYNEQFF	TGTGCCAGCAGTGAGGGGGGAGAGTACAATGAGCAGTTCTTC
-	TRBV10-1	TRBJ2-1	-	CASSRDQLYNEQFF	TGCGCCAGCAGCCGGGACCAACTTTACAATGAGCAGTTCTTC
-	TRBV24-1	TRBJ2-5	-	CATRGLGATETQYF	TGTGCCACCAGGGGACTGGGTGCGACGGAGACCCAGTACTTC
-	TRBV5-1	TRBJ2-7	-	CASSLLPPGTASYEQYF	TGCGCCAGCAGCTTGCTCCCTCCGGGAACCGCCTCCTACGAGCAGTACTTC
-	TRBV19	TRBJ2-5	-	CASSTSGTYQETQYF	TGTGCCAGTAGTACATCCGGGACCTACCAAGAGACCCAGTACTTC
TRBD2	TRBV19	TRBJ2-1	-	CASSISRTSGLNEQFF	TGTGCCAGTAGTATAAGTCGGACTAGCGGACTCAATGAGCAGTTCTTC
TRBD2	TRBV2	TRBJ2-1	-	CASQTSGRAGEQFF	TGTGCCAGCCAGACTAGCGGGAGGGCCGGTGAGCAGTTCTTC
-	TRBV2	TRBJ1-4	-	CASKGQPNEKLFF	TGTGCCAGCAAGGGGCAGCCGAATGAAAAACTGTTTTTT
TRBD1	TRBV18	TRBJ2-6	-	CASSPQQGARGANVLTF	TGTGCCAGCTCACCTCAGCAGGGGGCGCGAGGGGCCAACGTCCTGACTTTC
TRBD2	TRBV15	TRBJ2-7	-	CATRMTSGRSYEQYF	TGTGCCACCAGAATGACTAGCGGGAGATCCTACGAGCAGTACTTC
-	TRBV6-2/TRBV6-3	TRBJ2-7	-	CASSYSPSSYEQYF	TGTGCCAGCAGTTACTCGCCAAGCAGCTACGAGCAGTACTTC
-	TRBV27	TRBJ1-2	few	CASKLPGYGYTF	TGTGCCAGCAAATTACCCGGCTATGGCTACACCTTC
-	TRBV29-1	TRBJ1-5	-	CSVEQGRNQPQHF	TGCAGCGTTGAACAGGGTCGCAATCAGCCCCAGCATTTT
TRBD2	TRBV6-5	TRBJ2-4	-	CASSSETSRVNIQYF	TGTGCCAGCAGTTCGGAGACTAGCCGCGTAAACATTCAGTACTTC
TRBD2	TRBV5-1	TRBJ2-3	-	CASSLGLVAGGLGDTQYF	TGCGCCAGCAGCTTGGGTTTGGTAGCGGGAGGGCTTGGAGATACGCAGTATTTT
TRBD2	TRBV5-1	TRBJ2-5	once	CASTPTSGGQETQYF	TGCGCCAGCACCCCCACTAGCGGAGGGCAAGAGACCCAGTACTTC
-	TRBV18	TRBJ1-3	-	CASSPRVHRDGNTIYF	TGTGCCAGCTCACCACGTGTACACAGAGATGGGAACACCATATATTTT
-	TRBV11-2	TRBJ1-1	-	CASSPGNTEAFF	TGTGCCAGCAGCCCAGGTAACACTGAAGCTTTCTTT
-	TRBV4-1	TRBJ2-3	once	CASSYSTPPDTQYF	TGCGCCAGCAGCTACTCAACCCCCCCAGATACGCAGTATTTT
-	TRBV19	TRBJ2-1	-	CASSILVASNEQFF	TGTGCCAGTAGTATTTTGGTAGCTTCCAATGAGCAGTTCTTC
-	TRBV6-4	TRBJ2-1	-	CASSDSGNNEQFF	TGTGCCAGCAGTGACTCGGGTAACAATGAGCAGTTCTTC
-	TRBV15	TRBJ1-1	-	CATSRGDRRLNTEAFF	TGTGCCACCAGCAGAGGTGACAGACGATTGAACACTGAAGCTTTCTTT
-	TRBV6-1	TRBJ1-3	-	CASSESTGAPGNTIYF	TGTGCCAGCAGTGAATCGACAGGCGCGCCTGGAAACACCATATATTTT
-	TRBV10-1	TRBJ2-5	-	CASSAYQETQYF	TGCGCCAGCAGTGCGTACCAAGAGACCCAGTACTTC
-	TRBV19	TRBJ2-1	-	CASSQTGRTYNEQFF	TGTGCCAGTAGCCAGACGGGACGGACCTACAATGAGCAGTTCTTC
TRBD1	TRBV7-9	TRBJ1-2	-	CASSADRGSYGYTF	TGTGCCAGCAGCGCTGACAGGGGTTCCTATGGCTACACCTTC
-	TRBV29-1	TRBJ2-7	-	CSAGHGYSYEQYF	TGCAGCGCGGGACATGGGTACTCCTACGAGCAGTACTTC
TRBD2	TRBV4-1	TRBJ2-1	-	CASSPGLASNNEQFF	TGCGCCAGCAGCCCTGGACTAGCGAGCAACAATGAGCAGTTCTTC
-	TRBV3-1/TRBV3-2	TRBJ2-7	-	CASSQVLQEQYF	TGTGCCAGCAGCCAAGTCCTACAAGAGCAGTACTTC
-	TRBV21-1	TRBJ2-2	-	CASSKQRIAGGSYTGELFF	TGTGCCAGCAGCAAACAGAGAATAGCGGGAGGTTCTTACACCGGGGAGCTGTTTTTT
-	TRBV11-2	TRBJ2-3	-	CASSLEGVGDTQYF	TGTGCCAGCAGCTTAGAAGGGGTTGGGGATACGCAGTATTTT
TRBD1	TRBV28	TRBJ1-1	-	CASSLGQGGSEAFF	TGTGCCAGCAGTTTGGGGCAGGGGGGATCTGAAGCTTTCTTT
TRBD1	TRBV7-9	TRBJ1-2	-	CASSSARGQGVDYGYTF	TGTGCCAGCAGCTCCGCCCGGGGACAGGGTGTCGACTATGGCTACACCTTC
-	TRBV5-4	TRBJ1-2	few	CASRGSTAANYGYTF	TGTGCCAGCAGAGGTTCCACGGCAGCTAACTATGGCTACACCTTC
-	TRBV2	TRBJ1-2	-	CASSEGQGLLGYTF	TGTGCCAGCAGTGAGGGGCAGGGTTTATTAGGCTACACCTTC
-	TRBV19	TRBJ2-2	-	CASRGVTGELFF	TGTGCCAGTAGAGGAGTCACCGGGGAGCTGTTTTTT
-	TRBV19	TRBJ1-2	-	CASSIDSQLGYTF	TGTGCCAGTAGTATCGACAGCCAACTGGGCTACACCTTC
TRBD1	TRBV18	TRBJ1-1	-	CASSPRGQGEAFF	TGTGCCAGCTCACCGCGGGGACAGGGAGAAGCTTTCTTT
TRBD2	TRBV4-1	TRBJ2-2	-	CASSHRYPPGTSGNTGELFF	TGCGCCAGCAGCCACAGGTATCCGCCCGGGACTAGCGGGAACACCGGGGAGCTGTTTTTT
-	TRBV6-5	TRBJ1-6	once	CASSYSNQGHSPLHF	TGTGCCAGCAGTTACTCAAATCAGGGGCACTCACCCCTCCACTTT
-	TRBV11-3	TRBJ2-2	-	CASSPRGSGPGELFF	TGTGCCAGCAGCCCCCGTGGGAGCGGCCCCGGGGAGCTGTTTTTT
-	TRBV18	TRBJ2-6	-	CASSPSGRNSGANVLTF	TGTGCCAGCTCACCTTCAGGGAGGAACTCTGGGGCCAACGTCCTGACTTTC
-	TRBV7-9	TRBJ1-2	-	CASSLDLGANYGYTF	TGTGCCAGCAGCTTAGATCTCGGGGCTAACTATGGCTACACCTTC
-	TRBV25-1	TRBJ2-2	-	CASSAPGLDTGELFF	TGTGCCAGCAGCGCTCCGGGACTCGACACCGGGGAGCTGTTTTTT
TRBD1	TRBV29-1	TRBJ2-7	once	CSVRQGIEQYF	TGCAGCGTCCGACAGGGGATCGAGCAGTACTTC
-	TRBV18	TRBJ2-3	-	CASSPRQGHFTDTQYF	TGTGCCAGCTCACCTAGGCAGGGCCATTTCACAGATACGCAGTATTTT
-	TRBV5-1	TRBJ1-5	-	CASRSTVNGNQPQHF	TGCGCCAGCAGGTCGACAGTTAACGGCAATCAGCCCCAGCATTTT
TRBD2	TRBV4-1	TRBJ2-7	-	CASSHSGSLYEQYF	TGCGCCAGCAGCCATAGCGGGAGCCTCTACGAGCAGTACTTC